Listed below are T cell receptor beta chains from one sample, sequenced in a study of human T cells and chemical hapten exposure. From the RACE reads, TCRdb called clonotypes with MiXCR, one entry per CDR3 protein. This sample has 370,000 or so distinct CDR3 sequences, with approximately 4.4% found just once. The sample consisted of whole blood, taken in connection with sensitization to the hapten diphenylcyclopropenone (DPC). These receptors originate from a woman between 45 and 65 years old with alopecia areata. Some clones in this sample may be carry-over from other donors' samples. CDR3s include the opening cysteine and the closing phenylalanine or tryptophan. The D gene is left open where the match is weak. Only part of the rows carry a size: once, few, many, or a class if the clone is expanded.

cdr3_aa	cdr3_nt	clone_size	d_call	v_call	j_call
CASRAQGDSPLHF	TGTGCCAGCAGGGCCCAAGGGGATTCACCCCTCCACTTT	many	.	TRBV25-1	TRBJ1-6
CASAFSTGGEQYF	TGCGCCAGCGCTTTCTCGACAGGGGGCGAGCAGTACTTC	many	TRBD1	TRBV5-1	TRBJ2-7
CATSEKTGKIGNQPQHF	TGTGCCACCAGTGAGAAGACAGGGAAGATCGGCAATCAGCCCCAGCATTTT	.	TRBD1	TRBV24-1	TRBJ1-5
CSAPTVSNQPQHF	TGCAGTGCTCCGACGGTTAGCAATCAGCCCCAGCATTTT	many	.	TRBV20-1	TRBJ1-5
CASSYSPRETQYF	TGTGCCAGCAGTTACTCGCCACGGGAGACCCAGTACTTC	many	.	TRBV6-5	TRBJ2-5
CASSMGQSTDTQYF	TGCGCCAGCAGCATGGGACAGAGCACAGATACGCAGTATTTT	many	TRBD1	TRBV5-1	TRBJ2-3
CASSLGTGEGEQYF	TGCGCCAGCAGCCTAGGGACAGGGGAGGGCGAGCAGTACTTC	many	TRBD1	TRBV4-1	TRBJ2-7
CSASLPSNEQFF	TGCAGTGCTAGCCTGCCTAGCAATGAGCAGTTCTTC	.	.	TRBV20-1	TRBJ2-1
CASSVSFNNSPLHF	TGTGCCAGCAGCGTATCCTTCAACAATTCACCCCTCCACTTT	many	.	TRBV9	TRBJ1-6
CASSETGSQVQYF	TGTGCCAGCAGCGAGACAGGGTCCCAAGTTCAGTACTTC	many	TRBD1	TRBV6-1	TRBJ2-4
CASRPGTSTDTQYF	TGTGCCAGTCGGCCGGGAACGTCCACAGATACGCAGTATTTT	.	.	TRBV2	TRBJ2-3
CASSDPGTAANYGYTF	TGTGCCAGCAGTGACCCCGGGACGGCTGCTAACTATGGCTACACCTTC	.	.	TRBV25-1	TRBJ1-2
CASSQDRTQPQHF	TGTGCCAGCAGCCAAGATCGAACCCAGCCCCAGCATTTT	many	.	TRBV3-1	TRBJ1-5
CASSPGLKLDTQYF	TGTGCCAGCAGTCCCGGTCTAAAGCTTGATACGCAGTATTTT	.	.	TRBV6-5	TRBJ2-3
CASSLDGANVLTF	TGTGCCAGCAGTTTGGATGGGGCCAACGTCCTGACTTTC	many	.	TRBV12-3/TRBV12-4	TRBJ2-6
CASRLYLNAEQYF	TGTGCCAGCAGGCTCTATCTCAACGCCGAGCAGTACTTC	.	.	TRBV2	TRBJ2-7
CASSQHESRAILEAFF	TGTGCCAGCAGCCAACACGAGAGCAGGGCTATTTTAGAAGCTTTCTTT	few	.	TRBV7-2	TRBJ1-1
CASSEQHF	TGTGCCAGCAGTGAACAACACTTC	few	.	TRBV2	TRBJ2-7
CASSLGLGGYTF	TGTGCCAGCAGTTTAGGACTCGGGGGCTACACCTTC	many	.	TRBV12-3/TRBV12-4	TRBJ1-2
CASSVGPSGGPGDTQYF	TGTGCCAGCAGCGTAGGACCTAGCGGGGGACCTGGAGATACGCAGTATTTT	many	TRBD2	TRBV9	TRBJ2-3
CASSPVGTAKNIQYF	TGTGCCAGCTCACCAGTCGGTACGGCCAAAAACATTCAGTACTTC	many	.	TRBV18	TRBJ2-4
CASSPGLGQSNTEAFF	TGTGCCAGCAGTCCGGGCTTGGGACAGTCGAACACTGAAGCTTTCTTT	many	TRBD1	TRBV6-5	TRBJ1-1
CASSFYHLAGEETQYF	TGTGCCAGCAGTTTCTACCACCTAGCGGGAGAAGAGACCCAGTACTTC	.	TRBD2	TRBV12-3/TRBV12-4	TRBJ2-5
CASSQDSTSGRYEDTQYF	TGTGCCAGCAGCCAAGATAGCACTAGCGGGAGGTACGAAGATACGCAGTATTTT	many	TRBD2	TRBV4-2	TRBJ2-3
CASSLDGTGLDGYTF	TGTGCCAGCAGCCTAGACGGGACGGGCCTAGATGGCTACACCTTC	few	.	TRBV7-9	TRBJ1-2
CASSLSADTQYF	TGTGCCAGCAGCTTATCTGCAGATACGCAGTATTTT	many	.	TRBV7-9	TRBJ2-3
CASFVGNTGELFF	TGTGCCAGTTTCGTGGGGAACACCGGGGAGCTGTTTTTT	few	.	TRBV2	TRBJ2-2
CASRRQADTQYF	TGTGCCAGCAGGCGGCAAGCAGATACGCAGTATTTT	.	.	TRBV13	TRBJ2-3
CASSLAPGDITNTEAFF	TGTGCCAGCAGCTTGGCCCCCGGGGATATTACTAACACTGAAGCTTTCTTT	many	.	TRBV5-5	TRBJ1-1
CASSLPSRGDEKLFF	TGTGCCAGCAGTCTACCTTCCCGGGGCGATGAAAAACTGTTTTTT	.	.	TRBV28	TRBJ1-4
CASSDYSGSTDTQYF	TGTGCCAGTAGTGATTACTCAGGTAGCACAGATACGCAGTATTTT	few	.	TRBV19	TRBJ2-3
CASSQEPTGSNEKLFF	TGTGCCAGCAGCCAAGAACCGACAGGGTCTAATGAAAAACTGTTTTTT	many	TRBD1	TRBV4-2	TRBJ1-4
CSARTGPNQPQHF	TGCAGTGCTAGGACAGGGCCCAATCAGCCCCAGCATTTT	few	TRBD1	TRBV20-1	TRBJ1-5
CASSLEGTTYEQYF	TGTGCCAGCAGCTTAGAAGGGACAACGTACGAGCAGTACTTC	many	.	TRBV7-2	TRBJ2-7
CASGEAQPQHF	TGTGCCAGCGGAGAGGCCCAGCCCCAGCATTTT	many	.	TRBV25-1	TRBJ1-5
CASSDLRDADTQYF	TGTGCCAGCAGTGATTTGAGGGACGCAGATACGCAGTATTTT	.	.	TRBV2	TRBJ2-3
CASSLRQGKSEKLFF	TGTGCCAGCAGCCTTCGACAGGGCAAGAGTGAAAAACTGTTTTTT	many	TRBD1	TRBV7-8	TRBJ1-4
CASSLVPTGNSPLHF	TGCGCCAGCAGCTTGGTCCCCACAGGCAATTCACCCCTCCACTTT	many	.	TRBV5-1	TRBJ1-6
CASSQYSENTIYF	TGTGCCAGCAGCCAATATTCTGAGAACACCATATATTTT	many	.	TRBV3-1	TRBJ1-3
CASSSSIQGGLSNQPQHF	TGTGCCAGCAGCTCTTCGATACAGGGGGGACTTAGCAATCAGCCCCAGCATTTT	.	TRBD1	TRBV7-6	TRBJ1-5
CASSAGVETQYF	TGTGCCAGCAGTGCGGGAGTAGAGACCCAGTACTTC	few	.	TRBV2	TRBJ2-5
CASSWTSGRDDEQFF	TGTGCCAGCAGTTGGACTAGCGGGAGGGACGATGAGCAGTTCTTC	many	TRBD2	TRBV27	TRBJ2-1
CASRPSSGRVNEQFF	TGTGCCAGCAGACCCTCTAGCGGGAGGGTAAATGAGCAGTTCTTC	many	TRBD2	TRBV6-2/TRBV6-3	TRBJ2-1
CASSLEARGYTF	TGTGCCAGCAGTTTAGAAGCGCGAGGCTACACCTTC	.	.	TRBV12-3/TRBV12-4	TRBJ1-2
CASTLTRTHEQYF	TGTGCCAGCACCTTGACTAGAACCCACGAGCAGTACTTC	few	.	TRBV6-4	TRBJ2-7
CASSLADRADTQYF	TGTGCCAGCAGCTTGGCAGACAGGGCCGATACGCAGTATTTT	many	TRBD1	TRBV5-4	TRBJ2-3
CSARDQNGAHTF	TGCAGTGCTAGAGATCAAAACGGGGCGCACACCTTC	few	.	TRBV20-1	TRBJ1-2
CASLRAPNGEQYF	TGTGCCAGCCTCCGGGCCCCTAACGGCGAGCAGTACTTC	few	.	TRBV10-3	TRBJ2-7
CASSLSGTSIQETQYF	TGTGCCAGCAGCCTCTCCGGGACTAGCATCCAAGAGACCCAGTACTTC	.	TRBD2	TRBV7-6	TRBJ2-5
CASSPLNEQYF	TGTGCCAGCAGTCCCTTAAACGAGCAGTACTTC	few	.	TRBV28	TRBJ2-7
CASSADGDVTGELFF	TGTGCCAGCAGTGCGGATGGGGACGTCACCGGGGAGCTGTTTTTT	many	.	TRBV6-4	TRBJ2-2
CASSYPDRNGYTF	TGTGCCAGCAGTTACCCCGACAGGAATGGCTACACCTTC	few	.	TRBV6-2/TRBV6-3	TRBJ1-2
CASSLGWQENEKLFF	TGTGCCAGCAGCTTGGGCTGGCAGGAAAATGAAAAACTGTTTTTT	few	.	TRBV5-5	TRBJ1-4